The 29 T cell receptor beta chains listed next were all sequenced from one sample in a study of OX40 agonist ivuxolimab in advanced cancers. Library generation was performed with the immunoSEQ multiplex PCR assay. TCRdb limited this immuneACCESS table to in-frame rearrangements with V and J called. A share of clones is missing; checked studies link under half to unresolved V genes, and the rest is unexplained. Across this sample there are over 90,000 clones, with 85% to 90% seen only once. In total, the top ten clones hold roughly 2.1% of the sample. Material: CD4+ or CD8+ T cells sorted from blood, obtained in a trial of the OX40 agonist ivuxolimab. Receptors were obtained from an adult with an advanced solid tumor such as melanoma, head and neck, liver or kidney cancer.

The gene calls are TRBV15 and TRBJ2-7; no reliable D call. V lost 0 bases and J lost 1, with 4 bases in between. The CDR3 runs to 13 residues. CDR1 is LNHNV, CDR2 YYDKDF, per germline (reference sequence). The CDR3 sequence is CATSRDPSYEQYF. In DNA form, the CDR3 reads TGTGCCACCAGCAGAGATCCGTCCTACGAGCAGTACTTC.

The chain recombines TRBV19 with TRBJ1-1; D unresolved. Germline V gene sequence: CDR1 LNHDA, CDR2 SQIVND (reference sequence). The CDR3 extends over 13 amino acids. Trimming left V 4 bases short and J 0 bases short, with 6 bases between. CDR3 DNA sequence: TGTGCCAGTAGTACCCCCATGAACACTGAAGCTTTCTTT. The encoded protein is CASSTPMNTEAFF.

CDR3 sequence (DNA): TGTGCCAGCAGCAAGGAGGCTAGCGGGAACACCGGGGAGCTGTTTTTT. It codes for CASSKEASGNTGELFF. V usage is TRBV13 and J usage is TRBJ2-2, with TRBD2 matching 7 bases. The CDR3 totals 16 residues. J gave up 1 base and V 5 bases, and 7 bases lay outside the gene matches. Germline-derived CDR1 and CDR2 are PRHDT and FYEKMQ (reference sequence).

The chain uses TRBV30 and TRBJ2-2; the D gene is possibly TRBD1 (6 bases). The V gene lost 3 bases and the J gene lost 0 bases, with 8 bases spanning the gap. Germline V gene sequence: CDR1 GTSNPN, CDR2 SVGIG (reference sequence). This CDR3 region has 14 residues. CDR3 coding DNA: TGTGCCTGGAGCCGGACAGCGAACACCGGGGAGCTGTTTTTT. This translates into CAWSRTANTGELFF. Full variable domain (rest looked up from reference TRBV30 and TRBJ2-2): SQTIHQWPATLVQPVGSPLSLECTVEGTSNPNLYWYRQAAGRGLQLLFYSVGIGQISSEVPQNLSASRPQDRQFILSSKKLLLSDSGFYLCAWSRTANTGELFFGEGSRLTVL.

This chain joins TRBV7-8 and TRBJ2-7; D is unclear. V was shortened by 3 bases and J by 4 bases, with 7 bases between the two germline ends. From germline, CDR1 is SGHVS and CDR2 FQNEAQ. The CDR3 length is 12 residues. CDR3 DNA: TGTGCCAGCAGCTTGGTTCTGTACGAGCAGTACTTC. Its translation: CASSLVLYEQYF.

This chain links TRBV28 with TRBJ2-5, with D unresolved. Germline CDR1 MDHEN, CDR2 SYDVKM. V was pared by 6 bases and J by 1 base, with 12 bases between. The CDR3 is made up of 14 amino acids. CDR3: CASSPGRTQETQYF. The CDR3 region has the DNA TGTGCCAGCAGCCCTGGACGGACCCAAGAGACCCAGTACTTC.

This chain joins TRBV6-5 and TRBJ2-5; a weak D match, TRBD1 (6 bases). The J call is in doubt because the DNA end fits TRBJ2-7 better. This CDR3 region has 14 residues. Germline values: CDR1 MNHEY, CDR2 SVGAGI. This chain's CDR3 is CASSENRDGYEQYF. The CDR3 DNA reads as TGTGCCAGCAGTGAAAACAGGGACGGGTACGAGCAGTACTTC.

The DNA for the CDR3 is TGTGCCAGTAGTACCCCAGGGGCTGGGGCCAACGTCCTGACTTTC. It is translated as CASSTPGAGANVLTF. The chain links TRBV19 to TRBJ2-6; tentatively, D is TRBD1 (6 bases). With 4 bases removed from V and 2 bases from J, the gap between germline ends came to 9 bases. The CDR3 consists of 15 residues. The germline CDR1 and CDR2 sequences are LNHDA and SQIVND (reference sequence).

This chain links TRBV7-3 with TRBJ2-2; D gene unclear. In germline, CDR1 is SGHTA, CDR2 FQGTGA. The V end lost 1 base, the J end lost 7 bases, and 10 bases lay between the germline ends. The CDR3 contains 14 residues. The CDR3 region has the DNA TGTGCCAGCAGCTTAAGTGTTTCGGACGGGGAGCTGTTTTTT. Its protein product is CASSLSVSDGELFF.

V gene TRBV5-4 combines with J gene TRBJ2-1; 10 bases align to TRBD1. Per the germline V gene, CDR1 is SGHNT and CDR2 is YYREEE (reference sequence). With 4 bases clipped from V and 7 bases from J, the junction kept 8 bases outside the gene matches. This CDR3 is 15 amino acids long. For the CDR3, the DNA is TGTGCCAGCAGCCAGACAGGGGGCTTCTGGAATGAGCAGTTCTTC. Protein product: CASSQTGGFWNEQFF.

This rearrangement joins TRBV2 to TRBJ1-2; D is possibly TRBD1 (5 bases). This CDR3 region has 15 residues. Trimming took 7 bases from V and 5 from J, leaving 20 bases between them. Germline CDR1 SNHLY, CDR2 FYNNEI. CDR3 DNA sequence: TGTGCCAGCACCTCTTCGGGGCAACCTTTATATGGCTACACCTTC. Translated, it gives CASTSSGQPLYGYTF.

This clone was seen only a few times. This chain uses TRBV28 with TRBJ1-2; no reliable D call. The CDR3 has 12 residues. Germline assignment: CDR1 MDHEN and CDR2 SYDVKM. V was cut by 6 bases and J by 12 bases, with 17 bases left in between. DNA for the CDR3: TGTGCCAGCAGCTCCCTTGGGTCAGTCCACACCTTC. Residues: CASSSLGSVHTF.

This chain connects TRBV6-1 to TRBJ1-2; 12 bases line up with TRBD1. The germline V gene encodes CDR1 MNHNS and CDR2 SASEGT. The CDR3 is 15 amino acids. The junction had 10 bases not matched to a gene; V was cut back by 6 bases and J by 8 bases. The CDR3 here is CASSPGTGGARGYTF. The CDR3 region has the DNA TGTGCCAGCAGCCCCGGGACAGGGGGCGCGAGGGGCTACACCTTC.

This chain uses TRBV28 with TRBJ2-5, with 11 bases that match TRBD2. This CDR3 spans 18 amino acids. Per germline, CDR1 MDHEN and CDR2 SYDVKM. V shed 5 bases and J 2 bases; nucleotides not matched to a gene: 13. The CDR3, as DNA: TGTGCCAGCAGTGCAAACCGTGGGACTAGCGGACATCAAGAGACCCAGTACTTC. Its protein is CASSANRGTSGHQETQYF.

V gene TRBV6-5 combines with J gene TRBJ2-2; D ambiguous. Trimming took 6 bases from V and 0 from J, leaving 8 bases between them. In germline, CDR1 is MNHEY, CDR2 SVGAGI. This CDR3 is built from 14 residues. The CDR3: CASRSRPNTGELFF. CDR3 in DNA: TGTGCCAGCAGGTCCAGACCGAACACCGGGGAGCTGTTTTTT.

Of note for this clone: At the DNA level, this CDR3 is encoded by other sequences in the same sample as well. This rearrangement joins TRBV30 to TRBJ2-5; 10 bases match TRBD2. CDR1 GTSNPN and CDR2 SVGIG come from the germline V gene (reference sequence). This CDR3 has 14 amino acids. The V and J ends lost 4 bases and 3 bases, in that order; junction bases with no gene match: 5. The CDR3 loop is CAWTPGTSEETQYF. Written as DNA, the CDR3 is TGTGCCTGGACACCCGGGACTAGCGAAGAGACCCAGTACTTC. Full variable domain (rest looked up from reference TRBV30 and TRBJ2-5): SQTIHQWPATLVQPVGSPLSLECTVEGTSNPNLYWYRQAAGRGLQLLFYSVGIGQISSEVPQNLSASRPQDRQFILSSKKLLLSDSGFYLCAWTPGTSEETQYFGPGTRLLVL.

This chain joins TRBV27 and TRBJ2-3; TRBD2 aligns across 8 bases. With 5 bases clipped from V and 11 bases from J, the junction kept 3 bases outside the gene matches. This CDR3 has 11 amino acids. Per the germline V gene, CDR1 is MNHEY and CDR2 is SMNVEV (reference sequence). The CDR3 here is CASSTSGRQYF. In nucleotides, the CDR3 is TGTGCCAGCAGTACTAGCGGTCGGCAGTATTTT.

V is TRBV30 and J is TRBJ2-2, with D perhaps assigned TRBD1 or TRBD2 (5 bases each). This CDR3 comprises 15 residues. Germline CDR1 reads GTSNPN; CDR2 reads SVGIG (reference sequence). Trimming took off 6 bases at V and 6 bases at J, with 20 bases between the two ends. Here the CDR3 DNA reads TGTGCCTGTACCCAGACTATGGCCAGGGCCGGGGAGCTGTTTTTT. This translates into CACTQTMARAGELFF.

The gene calls are TRBV19 and TRBJ2-2; no firm D call. CDR1 and CDR2 from the germline V gene are LNHDA and SQIVND (reference sequence). The CDR3 runs 13 residues. Trimming shortened V by 5 bases and J by 5 bases, and 9 bases separated the two germline ends. CDR3 in amino acids: CASSRDRTGELFF. The CDR3 nucleotides read TGTGCCAGTAGTCGCGATAGGACCGGGGAGCTGTTTTTT.

This clone was found once. The chain carries TRBV5-1 and TRBJ2-3; D ambiguous. The germline V gene has CDR1 SGHRS and CDR2 YFSETQ. The CDR3 consists of 14 residues. Trimming shortened V by 2 bases and J by 2 bases, and 9 bases separated the two germline ends. The DNA of the CDR3 is TGCGCCAGCAGCTTCGGTGATATCACAGATACGCAGTATTTT. As protein: CASSFGDITDTQYF.

The chain has TRBV29-1 and TRBJ2-1, with D perhaps matching TRBD1 (6 bases). CDR3 length equals 14 residues. Germline CDR1 is SQVTM and CDR2 is ANQGSEA. V was shortened by 4 bases and J by 9 bases, with 19 bases between the two germline ends. CDR3 sequence: CSVARTVRDSEQFF. The CDR3 DNA reads as TGCAGCGTTGCTCGGACAGTCCGTGATAGTGAGCAGTTCTTC.

The chain joins TRBV5-6 to TRBJ2-5, with D possibly TRBD2 on 5 matching bases. The germline CDR1 and CDR2 sequences are SGHDT and YYEEEE. There are 14 residues in the CDR3. Trimming pared 3 bases from V and 5 bases from J, leaving 14 bases between. The CDR3 DNA follows: TGTGCCAGCAGCTCCTACACCCGCGGGGAGACCCAGTACTTC. Translated: CASSSYTRGETQYF.

This clone was seen a few times. CDR3 sequence: CASSQIGGAAGTQYF. In DNA form, the CDR3 reads TGCGCCAGCAGCCAAATTGGCGGGGCCGCAGGGACGCAGTATTTT. J is TRBJ2-3 and V is TRBV4-1, with a possible D match to TRBD2 (6 bases). CDR3 length: 15 residues. In germline, CDR1 is MGHRA, CDR2 YSYEKL. The ends were cut back, 2 bases at V and 9 bases at J, with 18 bases in the middle.

In nucleotides, the CDR3 is TGTGCCACCATCCCCGGGGCCCTCTATGGCTACACCTTC. Translating gives CATIPGALYGYTF. The genes are TRBV7-9 and TRBJ1-2, with a weak D call TRBD1 (5 bases). Trimming pared 10 bases from V and 4 bases from J, leaving 16 bases between. Germline CDR1 is SEHNR and CDR2 is FQNEAQ (reference sequence). The CDR3 has 13 amino acids.

The gene calls are TRBV7-9 and TRBJ1-4; D unresolved. V was clipped by 3 bases and J by 4 bases, with 0 bases between them. From germline, CDR1 is SEHNR and CDR2 FQNEAQ (reference sequence). The CDR3 covers 11 residues. CDR3 coding DNA: TGTGCCAGCAGCTTTAATGAAAAACTGTTTTTT. It specifies CASSFNEKLFF.

DNA of the CDR3: TGTGCCAGCAGCTTATTCGCACTAGCGGGAGAAAACGAGCAGTTCTTC. It translates to CASSLFALAGENEQFF. The V and J genes are TRBV7-2 and TRBJ2-1; 11 positions agree with TRBD2. Germline CDR1 is SGHTA and CDR2 is FQGNSA. After removal of 2 bases from V and 10 bases from J, the junction contained 10 bases not matched to a gene. The CDR3 loop spans 16 amino acids.

V is TRBV7-3 and J is TRBJ2-1; D gene ambiguous. CDR3 size: 13 residues. Trimming stripped 2 bases from V and 4 bases from J, with 6 bases between. Germline CDR1 reads SGHTA; CDR2 reads FQGTGA. CDR3 protein: CASSLDGYNEQFF. The CDR3 DNA follows: TGTGCCAGCAGCTTAGACGGTTACAATGAGCAGTTCTTC.

The chain carries TRBV5-1 and TRBJ2-2; 9 nucleotides align to TRBD2. The CDR3 extends over 17 amino acids. V gave up 0 bases and J gave up 10 bases; unmatched junction bases: 13. The germline V gene has CDR1 SGHRS and CDR2 YFSETQ. The CDR3, as DNA: TGCGCCAGCAGCTTGGCCGTATTTGCGGGAGGGCCTTTGGAGCTGTTTTTT. It is translated as CASSLAVFAGGPLELFF.

The chain uses TRBV12-5 and TRBJ1-5; tentatively, D is TRBD1 (5 bases). The V and J ends lost 3 bases and 4 bases respectively, with 10 bases between them. The CDR3 contains 14 residues. Per germline, CDR1 LGHNT and CDR2 FRNRAP. In DNA, the CDR3 is TGTGCTAGTGGTTTAATAGGGGAAAATCAGCCCCAGCATTTT. It specifies CASGLIGENQPQHF.